This T cell receptor beta chain was captured in a study of cytomegalovirus exposure and HLA in healthy donors. Repertoires were generated with immunoSEQ multiplex PCR, while TCRdb's copy carries only in-frame clones and drops some. The data contain about 110,000 clones, around 90% of them singletons. Study-level results: One later analysis, an examination of the roughly 130 validation repertoires, found that first-cohort TCR clusters tended to co-occur in them. The authors enumerated 180 or so TCR beta chains as linked to cytomegalovirus.

Of note for this clone: Its specificity is not known.

The CDR3 is 14 amino acids. V was cut by 7 bases and J by 3 bases, with 15 bases left in between. In germline, CDR1 is LNHDA, CDR2 SQIVND (reference sequence). The donors were members of the roughly 120-subject validation cohort (separate from the approximately 670-subject first cohort). The rearrangement joins TRBV19 to TRBJ1-2; tentatively, D is TRBD1 (5 bases). The TCR sequence derives from a woman aged 18-29 years in good health and CMV-seronegative. The sequencing sample was made of PBMCs. CDR3 in amino acids: CASTPPARDYGYTF. For the CDR3, the DNA is TGTGCCAGTACCCCCCCGGCCAGGGACTATGGCTACACCTTC.